The next 13 T cell receptor beta chains were all read from a single sample in a study of CD8+CD57+ T cells in acquired aplastic anemia. Genomic DNA, the template, was used for profiling of the TCR beta VDJ and CDR3. TCRdb processed the reads anew with MiXCR; each CDR3 protein has one entry. The sample comprises about 400,000 distinct CDR3 sequences, about two thirds of which are singletons, and under 4.5% rests with the top ten. Sequencing was done on a sample of sorted CD4+, CD8+, or CD8+CD57+ T cells (not recorded which) from PBMCs. The receptors come from a human donor in good health, serving as a control.

This clonotype was observed a few times. The rearrangement uses TRBV10-2 and TRBJ2-7; unclear D gene. This CDR3 region has 13 residues. Trimming pared 5 bases from V and 4 bases from J, leaving 12 bases between. Looked up from germline, CDR1 is WSHSY and CDR2 is SAAADI. CDR3 bases: TGCGCCAGCAGTAAGCCCGAAACTTACGAGCAGTACTTC. As protein: CASSKPETYEQYF.

With respect to this clonotype: Being one base from a much bigger clone, this may be a read error. This chain connects TRBV6-1 to TRBJ1-3; D might be TRBD1 (5 bases). Germline assignment: CDR1 MNHNS and CDR2 SASEGT. The ends were cut back, 5 bases at V and 2 bases at J, with 13 bases in the middle. The CDR3 covers 15 residues. The DNA of the CDR3 is TGTGCCAGCAGTCGGGACTCCTTCCCTGGAAACACCATATATTTT. This codes for CASSRDSFPGNTIYF.

The J gene is TRBJ2-7, the V gene TRBV7-6; 9 bases match TRBD2. CDR1 SGHVS and CDR2 FNYEAQ come from the germline V gene. This CDR3 has 15 amino acids. The junction had 10 bases not matched to a gene; V was cut back by 5 bases and J by 5 bases. The CDR3 DNA reads as TGTGCCAGCAGCCCTAGGGTAGCGGGAGACCACGAGCAGTACTTC. Its translation: CASSPRVAGDHEQYF.

For this clonotype: At one end, the junction sequence differs from germline, possibly due to a read error. This sequence joins TRBV5-1 and TRBJ1-1; 7 nucleotides match TRBD1. CDR1 and CDR2 (germline): SGHRS, YFSETQ. This CDR3 has 16 residues. The chain's CDR3 is CASSYSGGGMNTEAFF. CDR3 in DNA: TGTGCCAGCAGCTACTCGGGAGGGGGCATGAACACTGAAGCTTTCTTT.

This clonotype was seen repeatedly, ten times or more. The chain combines TRBV20-1 with TRBJ1-1, with 7 bases lining up with TRBD1. The CDR3 contains 15 residues. CDR1 is DFQATT and CDR2 is SNEGSKA in the germline V gene (reference sequence). The J segment lost 7 bases and the V segment lost 0 bases, leaving 11 bases of the junction unmatched. The CDR3 region has the DNA TGCAGTGCTAGAGATGGGGGGAGGGGGCGAAATGAAGCTTTCTTT. Translating it yields CSARDGGRGRNEAFF.

In regard to this clonotype: This may be a read error: a much more frequent sequence differs by one nucleotide. The chain links TRBV14 to TRBJ2-5, with TRBD1 matching over 10 bases. CDR1 is SGHDN, CDR2 FVKESK, per germline. This CDR3 has 17 amino acids. The CDR3 loop reads CASSQRQGAVVWEIQYF. CDR3 DNA sequence: TGTGCCAGCAGCCAACGACAGGGGGCTGTTGTTTGGGAGATCCAGTACTTC.

The chain recombines TRBV6-1 with TRBJ2-7, with TRBD1 matching 7 bases. This CDR3 is 15 amino acids long. V gave up 7 bases and J gave up 0 bases; unmatched junction bases: 9. Per germline, CDR1 MNHNS and CDR2 SASEGT. CDR3 DNA sequence: TGTGCCAGCAAAGAAGCCGGGACAGACTCCTACGAGCAGTACTTC. Protein sequence: CASKEAGTDSYEQYF.

The chain links TRBV2 to TRBJ2-7; D gene unclear. The CDR3 is made up of 13 amino acids. Between the trimmed V and J ends, which lost 3 bases and 6 bases, there was a span of 12 bases. CDR1 SNHLY and CDR2 FYNNEI come from the germline V gene. CDR3 amino acids: CASSEQWDSEQYF. CDR3 coding DNA: TGTGCCAGCAGTGAGCAGTGGGATAGCGAGCAGTACTTC.

In regard to this clonotype: Compared with germline, one end of the junction differs, possibly owing to a read error. The chain has TRBV2 and TRBJ2-3; 7 bases agree with TRBD2. Germline CDR1 SNHLY, CDR2 FYNNEI. The CDR3 loop spans 15 amino acids. The CDR3 sequence is CAGSVARGSTDTQYF. CDR3 nucleotide sequence: TGTGCCGGCAGTGTGGCGCGGGGGAGCACAGATACGCAGTATTTT.

This clonotype was observed a handful of times. The chain joins TRBV2 to TRBJ2-7; D is unclear. Trimming took off 4 bases at V and 4 bases at J, with 14 bases between the two ends. CDR1 and CDR2 (germline): SNHLY, FYNNEI. The CDR3 sequence is 14 residues long. Written as DNA, the CDR3 is TGTGCCAGCAGTGCCTCCCCCGGGTTTTACGAGCAGTACTTC. It specifies CASSASPGFYEQYF.

This clonotype came up many times. The V call is TRBV18, the J call TRBJ2-7, with 9 bases identical to TRBD1. Germline CDR1 is KGHSH and CDR2 is LQKENI. V lost 6 bases and J lost 4; bases outside the gene matches: 1. This CDR3 is built from 12 residues. CDR3 sequence: CASSGQGYEQYF. CDR3 nucleotide sequence: TGTGCCAGCTCCGGACAGGGGTACGAGCAGTACTTC.

The chain combines TRBV2 with TRBJ1-1; 7 bases are a match to TRBD1. This CDR3 comprises 13 residues. Germline CDR1 is SNHLY and CDR2 is FYNNEI. Losses at the gene ends were 2 bases for V and 8 bases for J; bases not matched to a gene: 5. The CDR3: CASSERQGAEAFF. CDR3 coding DNA: TGTGCCAGCAGTGAAAGACAGGGCGCGGAAGCTTTCTTT.

This clonotype has at least ten counts. The gene calls are TRBV6-5 and TRBJ2-5; TRBD2 aligns across 8 bases. The germline V gene encodes CDR1 MNHEY and CDR2 SVGAGI. This CDR3 region has 14 residues. V gave up 6 bases and J gave up 2 bases; unmatched junction bases: 5. CDR3 sequence reads: CASRRGGLQETQYF. In DNA, the CDR3 is TGTGCCAGCAGACGGGGGGGACTGCAAGAGACCCAGTACTTC.